A selection of T cell receptor beta chains follows, all from one sample in a study of Graves' ophthalmopathy and Graves' hyperthyroidism. TCRdb reprocessed the multiplex PCR reads via MiXCR and lists one record per CDR3 protein. The table has 650,000 to 900,000 distinct CDR3 sequences, roughly 40% seen once. Sequencing was performed on peripheral blood. Receptors were obtained from an adult man with Graves' ophthalmopathy. Both conserved end residues are part of each CDR3. The D gene is left open where the match is weak. The listing skips clone size in some rows; elsewhere it reads once, few, many or a size class.

v_gene	abundance	d_gene	j_gene	CDR3aa	CDR3nt
TRBV7-9	NA	TRBD2	TRBJ2-7	CARHYKREADNEQYF	TGTGCCAGACACTATAAGCGGGAGGCCGACAATGAGCAGTACTTC
TRBV2	many	NA	TRBJ1-2	CASSLQGTTYGYTF	TGTGCCAGCAGTTTACAGGGTACGACCTATGGCTACACCTTC
TRBV7-9	NA	TRBD2	TRBJ2-7	CASSRSGGGRGTQYF	TGTGCCAGCAGCCGTAGCGGGGGGGGACGCGGAACCCAGTACTTC
TRBV2	many	NA	TRBJ1-5	CASSDRGNSNQPQHF	TGTGCCAGCAGTGATAGGGGAAATAGCAATCAGCCCCAGCATTTT
TRBV20-1	many	NA	TRBJ2-7	CSARDMYEQYF	TGCAGTGCTAGAGACATGTACGAGCAGTACTTC
TRBV11-1	NA	NA	TRBJ2-1	CASSLRVGHRGEQFF	TGTGCCAGCAGCTTAAGGGTTGGGCACAGAGGTGAGCAGTTCTTC
TRBV2	many	NA	TRBJ1-2	CASSGTYGYTF	TGTGCCAGCAGTGGCACCTATGGCTACACCTTC
TRBV10-3	NA	TRBD1	TRBJ1-5	CASRGTDRPGQPQHF	TGTGCCAGCAGGGGGACCGACAGGCCGGGACAGCCCCAGCATTTT
TRBV12-3/TRBV12-4	few	NA	TRBJ1-2	CASSPIGRGYTF	TGTGCCAGCTCACCCATCGGAAGAGGCTACACCTTC
TRBV29-1	NA	TRBD1	TRBJ1-1	CSVRTGTLEAFF	TGCAGCGTAAGGACAGGCACTCTTGAAGCTTTCTTT
TRBV20-1	few	NA	TRBJ2-5	CSARPGPLSVETQYF	TGCAGTGCTAGACCGGGACCCCTCAGCGTGGAGACCCAGTACTTC
TRBV11-1	NA	NA	TRBJ1-1	CASSYRGGRTEAFF	TGTGCCAGCAGTTACCGGGGGGGTAGGACTGAAGCTTTCTTT
TRBV29-1	many	TRBD1	TRBJ1-1	CSVAGTGQTEAFF	TGCAGCGTGGCCGGGACAGGGCAAACTGAAGCTTTCTTT
TRBV7-9	NA	TRBD1	TRBJ2-2	CASSQDTGEDTGELFF	TGTGCCAGCAGCCAAGATACAGGGGAAGACACCGGGGAGCTGTTTTTT
TRBV2	few	NA	TRBJ2-7	CASSIQGLSSYEQYF	TGTGCCAGCAGTATCCAGGGTCTAAGTTCCTACGAGCAGTACTTC
TRBV29-1	NA	NA	TRBJ1-2	CSVEEGADYTF	TGCAGCGTTGAAGAAGGAGCGGACTACACCTTC
TRBV14	once	NA	TRBJ1-1	CASSQYEASNTEAFF	TGTGCCAGCAGCCAATATGAGGCTTCGAACACTGAAGCTTTCTTT
TRBV10-3	many	TRBD1	TRBJ1-1	CAISEPWTGYTEAFF	TGTGCCATCAGTGAGCCATGGACAGGGTACACTGAAGCTTTCTTT
TRBV5-1	NA	TRBD1	TRBJ1-1	CASGLTGGNTEAFF	TGCGCCAGCGGATTGACAGGGGGGAACACTGAAGCTTTCTTT
TRBV7-9	few	NA	TRBJ1-1	CASSPGWGVGKTEAFF	TGTGCCAGCAGCCCGGGGTGGGGGGTTGGTAAGACTGAAGCTTTCTTT
TRBV19	many	NA	TRBJ1-2	CASTEGHTNYGYTF	TGTGCCAGTACCGAAGGACACACTAACTATGGCTACACCTTC
TRBV11-2	NA	NA	TRBJ2-2	CASTINRVTGELFF	TGTGCCAGCACCATAAACAGGGTTACCGGGGAGCTGTTTTTT
TRBV20-1	few	NA	TRBJ1-4	CSADPDRAGEEKLFF	TGCAGTGCAGATCCAGACAGAGCGGGTGAGGAAAAACTGTTTTTT